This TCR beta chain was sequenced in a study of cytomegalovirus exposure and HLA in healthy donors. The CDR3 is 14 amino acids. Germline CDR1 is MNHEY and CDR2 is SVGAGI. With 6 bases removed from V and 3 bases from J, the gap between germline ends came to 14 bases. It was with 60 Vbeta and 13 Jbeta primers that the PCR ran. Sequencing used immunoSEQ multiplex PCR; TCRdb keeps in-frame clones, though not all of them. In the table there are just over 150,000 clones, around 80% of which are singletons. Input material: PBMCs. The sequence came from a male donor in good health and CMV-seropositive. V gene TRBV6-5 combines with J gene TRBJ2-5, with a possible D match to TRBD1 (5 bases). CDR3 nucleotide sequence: TGTGCCAGCAGCCCGTCGGTAGGGGAAGAGACCCAGTACTTC. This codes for CASSPSVGEETQYF.